The clone carrying this T cell receptor (beta chain) has a handful of counts. What it binds is unknown. The record originates from a study of identical twins. TCRdb re-derived calls from the 5' RACE reads in MiXCR, one entry per CDR3 protein. This sample has roughly 720,000 distinct CDR3 sequences, with roughly 20% found just once. Germline CDR1 and CDR2: MNHEY and SVGAGI. The V and J ends lost 4 bases and 3 bases respectively, with 16 bases between them. CDR3 length equals 15 residues. Study-level points and caveats: Alpha sequences out of frame and shared by twins had excess low generation probability. Zero-insertion analyses might be partly confounded by invariant T cells like MAIT and iNKT.

A further study also used this sample, focusing on T cells expressing NK-cell markers. As that study records: Similarly, these clonotypes led the CD3+CD56-NKG2C+ fraction as well in four donors. Expanded clones of NKG2C+ T cells had an unclear HCMV specificity.

The chain couples TRBV6-5 to TRBJ2-7; possibly TRBD2 for D (6 bases). The sequenced material came from PBMCs. This TCR came from a woman aged 18-29 years in good health. This chain's CDR3 is CASSLLRARGYEQYF. CDR3 DNA: TGTGCCAGCAGTTTGTTGCGAGCGCGGGGCTACGAGCAGTACTTC.